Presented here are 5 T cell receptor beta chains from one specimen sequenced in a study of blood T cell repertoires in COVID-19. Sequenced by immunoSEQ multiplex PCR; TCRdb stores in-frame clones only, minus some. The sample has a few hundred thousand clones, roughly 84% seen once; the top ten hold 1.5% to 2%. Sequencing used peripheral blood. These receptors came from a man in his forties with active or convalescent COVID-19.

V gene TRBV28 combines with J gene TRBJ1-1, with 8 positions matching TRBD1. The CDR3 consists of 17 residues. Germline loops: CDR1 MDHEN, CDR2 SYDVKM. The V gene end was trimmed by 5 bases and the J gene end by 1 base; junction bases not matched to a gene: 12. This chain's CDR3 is CASSSPQGAAGNTEAFF. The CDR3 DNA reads TGTGCCAGCAGTAGCCCGCAGGGGGCCGCAGGGAACACTGAAGCTTTCTTT.

The DNA for the CDR3 is TGTGCCAGCAGCCAGGGCCTCTTTTCCTATGGCTACACCTTC. Amino acids: CASSQGLFSYGYTF. The V and J genes are TRBV5-5 and TRBJ1-2; a possible D gene is TRBD1 (5 bases). Germline V gene data show CDR1 as SGHKS and CDR2 as YYEKEE (reference sequence). The CDR3 is 14 residues long. Trimming pared 4 bases from V and 4 bases from J, leaving 14 bases between.

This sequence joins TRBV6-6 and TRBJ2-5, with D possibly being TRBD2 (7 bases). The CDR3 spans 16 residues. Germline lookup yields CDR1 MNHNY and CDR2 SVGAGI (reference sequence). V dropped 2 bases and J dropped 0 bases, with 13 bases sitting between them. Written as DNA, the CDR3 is TGTGCCAGCAGTTACATCGGGGGGCGCGACCAAGAGACCCAGTACTTC. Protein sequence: CASSYIGGRDQETQYF.

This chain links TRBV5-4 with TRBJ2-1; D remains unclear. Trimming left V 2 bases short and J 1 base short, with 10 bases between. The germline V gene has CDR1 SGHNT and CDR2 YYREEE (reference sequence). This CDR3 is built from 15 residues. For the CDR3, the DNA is TGTGCCAGCAGCTTCCCCAGAGGATCCTACAATGAGCAGTTCTTC. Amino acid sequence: CASSFPRGSYNEQFF.

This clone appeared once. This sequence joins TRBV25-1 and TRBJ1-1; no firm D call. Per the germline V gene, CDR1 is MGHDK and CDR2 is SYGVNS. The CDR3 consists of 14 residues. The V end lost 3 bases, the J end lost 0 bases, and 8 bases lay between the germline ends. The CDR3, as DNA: TGTGCCAGCAGTGAGGCAGGCATGAACACTGAAGCTTTCTTT. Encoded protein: CASSEAGMNTEAFF.